This TCR beta chain was recovered during a study of CD8+CD57+ T cells in acquired aplastic anemia. About the study: Isolated CD4+ and CD8+ cells, once sorted, yielded DNA averaging about 3 ug. Study outcomes and limitations: Between patients and controls, CD8+ Simpson's diversity did not vary significantly. Common to patients and controls were twenty-nine CD8+ CDR3 sequences.

Per the germline V gene, CDR1 is SNHLY and CDR2 is FYNNEI. The CDR3 sequence is 14 residues long. This clonotype occurred many times. Its target is unknown. At one end the junction does not follow the germline gene, possibly because of a read error. Genomic DNA was employed as the template in profiling TCR beta VDJ and CDR3. TCRdb independently ran MiXCR on the reads; one entry per CDR3 protein. The sample carries around 430,000 distinct CDR3 sequences, approximately 33% recorded once. Sequencing was done on patients that had shown CD8+CD57+ cell expansion by flow cytometry. Diagnosis of severe acquired aplastic anemia applied to all patients.

This TCR was sampled from a human donor with aplastic anemia. The chain recombines TRBV2 with TRBJ2-7; the match to TRBD2 covers 10 bases. The sample was sorted CD4+, CD8+, or CD8+CD57+ T cells (not recorded which) from PBMCs. CDR3 region: CASSEAGALAGEGF. The DNA for the CDR3 is TGTGCCAGCAGTGAAGCGGGGGCCCTAGCGGGGGAAGGCTTC.